A single T cell receptor beta chain is shown here with its context. The target of this receptor is not known. To determine HCMV serostatus, a commercial ELISA kit was used to detect HCMV-specific IgG in serum. Ficoll density gradient centrifugation was used to isolate peripheral blood mononuclear cells from blood. For CDR1 and CDR2, the germline V gene lists ENHRY and SYGVKD. Including cysteine and phenylalanine, the CDR3 has 13 amino acids. No DNA is given. The data were obtained in a study of T cells expressing NK-cell markers (dated by TCRdb to 2018 to 2021). Background on the whole study: TCR beta-chain repertoires were profiled in sorted CD3+CD56+NKG2C+, CD3+CD56+NKG2C- and CD3+CD56-NKG2C+ T-cell subsets from seven or eight donors. Among the eight sequenced donors, only one was HCMV-seronegative, while the other seven were HCMV-seropositive. Randomly selected healthy volunteers, three men and five women, were used as the eight sequenced donors. Illumina HiSeq 2000/2500, MiSeq or NextSeq was used to sequence libraries as 2 x 150 bp reads.

Study-level results and caveats: Whether the expanded NKG2C-expressing T cell clones were specific for HCMV antigens was left unclear. In more than five donors, the dominant CD3+CD56+NKG2C+ clonotypes were found to rank among the top 10 CD8+ clonotypes and to make up roughly 1.0-7.5% of CD8+ T cells. Those dominant clonotypes were again the most abundant among CD3+CD56-NKG2C+ cells in several donors, at roughly 25-60.1%.

The listed sequencing device is Illumina HiSeq 2000. TCR beta cDNA libraries were made by 5'RACE template switching that added a universal primer site and unique molecular identifiers. cDNA synthesis was primed from the TCR beta constant segment and was followed by two successive PCR amplification steps. Processing in the source paper ran as follows. MIGEC was used to demultiplex reads and group the reads by UMI, and MiTCR was used to assemble and quantify clonotypes. Only TCR cDNA sequences supported by at least two reads were kept to exclude erroneous sequences. The tcR package was used for downstream repertoire analysis, with clonotypes matched between fractions based on CDR3 nucleotide sequence plus V segment. VDJmatch was used to annotate antigen specificity against VDJdb, with one amino acid substitution in CDR3 allowed. TCRdb reprocessed the reads and assigns one entry to each CDR3 protein sequence, leaving out DNA. The V and J calls shown here were made by TCRdb, not taken from the authors' results. The sample table holds a few hundred thousand distinct CDR3 sequences. The biggest ten clones account for roughly 5.2% of the sample.

Material: blood T cells: a sorted CD56 or NKG2C T cell subset, CD4+ or CD8+ T cells, or bulk PBMC T cells (not recorded which). The V gene is TRBV10-3 and the J gene is TRBJ2-7; TCRdb designates TRBD1, a call that cannot be tested without DNA. The receptor was isolated from a man between 18 and 69 years old in good health. The CDR3 region reads CATLGSMGSEQYF.